This is a list of T cell receptor beta chains from one sample in a study of blood T cell repertoires in COVID-19. Using immunoSEQ multiplex PCR, the repertoire was profiled, and TCRdb retains in-frame clones only, with some absent. This sample has more than 100,000 clones, with approximately 90% found just once. The sequencing input was peripheral blood. All receptors derive from a woman aged 80 or over in a cohort sampled during active COVID-19. CDR3s include the opening cysteine and the closing phenylalanine or tryptophan. The order of the fields is clone size, J gene, D gene, V gene, CDR3 DNA, CDR3 protein. A D gene is named only where the DNA matches it firmly. Clone size is shown for a subset of rows, as once, few, many or a class of expanded clone.

>.|TRBJ1-1|TRBD1|TRBV5-4
TGTGCCAGCAGCTTGGCCGGGACAGGGGGGGCAGGTGAAGCTTTCTTT
CASSLAGTGGAGEAFF
>once|TRBJ2-3|.|TRBV19
TGTGCCAGTAGTATTGGAGGGAGTAGCACAGATACGCAGTATTTT
CASSIGGSSTDTQYF
>once|TRBJ2-7|TRBD2|TRBV2
TGTGCCAGCTGCACCACCCGACTAGCGGGGGGGCCGTACGAGCAGTACTTC
CASCTTRLAGGPYEQYF
>.|TRBJ2-3|.|TRBV5-1
TGCGCCAGCAGCTTGTTCAGGGGTGGAGATACGCAGTATTTT
CASSLFRGGDTQYF
>.|TRBJ2-7|.|TRBV11-2
TGTGCCAGCAGCTTCCCCGGGGACGGGAGAGTAACCTACGAGCAGTACTTC
CASSFPGDGRVTYEQYF
>.|TRBJ2-7|.|TRBV5-6
TGTGCCAGCAGCTCAAACCTACAGGGTAGGGACGAGCAGTACTTC
CASSSNLQGRDEQYF
>.|TRBJ1-6|.|TRBV3-1/TRBV3-2
TGTGCCAGCAGCCAAGATATGAGGACCTATAATTCACCCCTCCACTTT
CASSQDMRTYNSPLHF
>.|TRBJ2-2|TRBD2|TRBV5-1
TGCGCCAGCAGCTTGCCGGGACTAGCAAACACCGGGGAGCTGTTTTTT
CASSLPGLANTGELFF
>.|TRBJ2-7|TRBD2|TRBV28
TGTGCCAGCAGTATAGCGGGAGGGCCGCACCTCGAGCAGTACTTC
CASSIAGGPHLEQYF
>once|TRBJ2-1|.|TRBV15
TGTGCCACCAGCAGAGATCAGGTTAGCGCCGAGGAGCAGTTCTTC
CATSRDQVSAEEQFF
>.|TRBJ2-1|TRBD1|TRBV7-2
TGTGCCAGCAGCTTATTCTCCAGGGGACAGGGTGGCGAGCAGTTCTTC
CASSLFSRGQGGEQFF
>.|TRBJ2-7|.|TRBV5-1
TGCGCCAGCAGCTCGGGACTCAGCTCCTACGAGCAGTACTTC
CASSSGLSSYEQYF
>.|TRBJ2-5|TRBD1|TRBV11-3
TGTGCCAGCAGCTTATCAGGGACAGGGGGCAGGGAGACCCAGTACTTC
CASSLSGTGGRETQYF
>once|TRBJ2-7|.|TRBV3-1/TRBV3-2
TGTGCCAGCAGCCGCGGGACCGCGCGGGGCGAGCAGTACTTC
CASSRGTARGEQYF
>.|TRBJ2-2|.|TRBV5-4
TGTGCCAGCAGCTCGGAGGGGACAGCCCGGGAGCTGTTTTTT
CASSSEGTARELFF
>.|TRBJ2-6|.|TRBV5-1
TGCGCCAGCAGCTTGACTGCAACTGGGGCCAACGTCCTGACTTTC
CASSLTATGANVLTF
>.|TRBJ1-4|.|TRBV30
TGTGCCTGGAGTGCGGGAACAGGGAACAATGAAAAACTGTTTTTT
CAWSAGTGNNEKLFF
>.|TRBJ2-1|TRBD2|TRBV27
TGTGCCAGCATCCCCCTAGCGGGTAGCTCCTACAATGAGCAGTTCTTC
CASIPLAGSSYNEQFF
>.|TRBJ1-2|TRBD1|TRBV5-1
TGCGCCAGCAGCATGGGACAGGGTGAAAAGACTGGCTACACCTTC
CASSMGQGEKTGYTF
>once|TRBJ2-1|.|TRBV5-6
TGTGCCAGCAGCTTGAGGAGGGGAAGGTACAATGAGCAGTTCTTC
CASSLRRGRYNEQFF
>.|TRBJ1-2|.|TRBV5-6
TGTGCCAGCAGCTCACAGATGGGGGCCGGGGGCTACACCTTC
CASSSQMGAGGYTF
>.|TRBJ2-1|TRBD1|TRBV5-1
TGCGCCAGCAGCGGACAGGGATTTCGGCAGTTCTTC
CASSGQGFRQFF
>once|TRBJ2-7|.|TRBV5-1
TGCGCCAGCAGCTTGGAAGGGGCCGGCTCCTACGAGCAGTACTTC
CASSLEGAGSYEQYF
>.|TRBJ2-1|TRBD1|TRBV10-3
TGTGCCATCGGCGTTCAACAGGGGGCTATTGAGCAGTTCTTC
CAIGVQQGAIEQFF
>.|TRBJ2-7|.|TRBV3-1/TRBV3-2
TGTGCCGCCCAGGGTGACACGTCCTACGAGCAGTACTTC
CAAQGDTSYEQYF
>.|TRBJ2-5|TRBD1|TRBV6-5
TGTGCCAGCAGTACCGGTACAGGGGGAACAGAGACCCAGTACTTC
CASSTGTGGTETQYF
>.|TRBJ2-5|.|TRBV19
TGTGCCAGTAGTATCTCCAGGGGCCAAGAGACCCAGTACTTC
CASSISRGQETQYF
>once|TRBJ1-4|TRBD1|TRBV2
TGTGCCAGCAGCGAGGACAGGGGGAATGAAAAACTGTTTTTT
CASSEDRGNEKLFF
>.|TRBJ1-1|TRBD1|TRBV12-3/TRBV12-4
TGTGCCAGCAGGGGACAGGGGTTTACTGAAGCTTTCTTT
CASRGQGFTEAFF
>.|TRBJ2-7|TRBD2|TRBV5-1
TGCGCCAGCAGTGACGGACTAGCGGGCTACTACGAGCAGTACTTC
CASSDGLAGYYEQYF
>.|TRBJ2-2|.|TRBV6-5
TGTGCCAGCAGTTTGTCGGGTACCGGGGAGCTGTTTTTT
CASSLSGTGELFF
>.|TRBJ1-2|.|TRBV30
TGTGCCTGGAGTGGCAACAATTATGGCTACACCTTC
CAWSGNNYGYTF
>.|TRBJ2-6|TRBD1|TRBV2
TGTGCCAGCAGCCCTTACTGGACAGGGCTCCCTGGGGCCAACGTCCTGACTTTC
CASSPYWTGLPGANVLTF
>.|TRBJ1-5|TRBD1|TRBV5-1
TGCGCCAGCAGCGACGGACAGGGTTTAAGTCAGCCCCAGCATTTT
CASSDGQGLSQPQHF
>.|TRBJ2-7|TRBD2|TRBV7-2
TGTGCCAGCAGCTTAGGGTTAACTAGCGGGAGAGGGCAGTACTTC
CASSLGLTSGRGQYF
>once|TRBJ2-1|TRBD2|TRBV7-9
TGTGCCAGCAGCTTAGCGTCTAGCGGGAGGACCCAGTTCTTC
CASSLASSGRTQFF
>once|TRBJ2-1|TRBD1|TRBV18
TGTGCCAGCTCATCTACAGGGGTGGCGAACAATGAGCAGTTCTTC
CASSSTGVANNEQFF
>once|TRBJ2-4|TRBD2|TRBV5-1
TGCGCCAGCAGCTTGGCCGGGGGACTAGTGGGACTAGGCCGAGAAAACATTCAGTACTTC
CASSLAGGLVGLGRENIQYF
>.|TRBJ2-1|TRBD2|TRBV19
TGTGCCAGTAGGCTAGCGGCCAACAATGAGCAGTTCTTC
CASRLAANNEQFF
>.|TRBJ2-5|TRBD2|TRBV7-9
TGTGCCAGCAGCCGAGCGGGGGAGGCGGAGACCCAGTACTTC
CASSRAGEAETQYF
>.|TRBJ1-1|.|TRBV6-5
TGTGCCAGCATCTTGAACACTGAAGCTTTCTTT
CASILNTEAFF
>.|TRBJ2-3|.|TRBV5-4
TGTGCCAGCAGCTCCCCTAGCACAGATACGCAGTATTTT
CASSSPSTDTQYF
>.|TRBJ2-3|.|TRBV24-1
TGTGCCACCAGTGATTTCTTCACAGATACGCAGTATTTT
CATSDFFTDTQYF
>once|TRBJ1-1|.|TRBV12-3/TRBV12-4
TGTGCCAGCAGGGCAGGTTGGCCACGCACTTTCTTT
CASRAGWPRTFF
>.|TRBJ1-6|TRBD1|TRBV3-1/TRBV3-2
TGTGCCAGCTCGACAGGGAACTCACCCCTCCACTTT
CASSTGNSPLHF
>.|TRBJ2-7|TRBD2|TRBV6-5
TGTGCCAGCGGTCTAGCGGTTTCCTACGAGCAGTACTTC
CASGLAVSYEQYF
>.|TRBJ1-2|.|TRBV19
TGTGCCAGTAGTCCGCCCGTTCTATATGGCTACACCTTC
CASSPPVLYGYTF
>.|TRBJ2-7|.|TRBV10-3
TGTGCCATCGGGGGCGGCTACGAGCAGTACTTC
CAIGGGYEQYF
>.|TRBJ1-2|TRBD1|TRBV5-4
TGTGCCAGCAGCTTGGATGTACAGGGGGCAATCTATGGCTACACCTTC
CASSLDVQGAIYGYTF
>.|TRBJ2-5|TRBD2|TRBV5-1
TGCGCCAGCGGGAGACTAGCGGGAGGGTCAGAGACCCAGTACTTC
CASGRLAGGSETQYF
>.|TRBJ2-1|.|TRBV11-2
TGTGCCAGCAGCCCCACGGTGAGCTCCTACAATGAGCAGTTCTTC
CASSPTVSSYNEQFF
>.|TRBJ1-2|TRBD1|TRBV28
TGTGCCAGCAATGGGGACAGATACTCCGCTAACTATGGCTACACCTTC
CASNGDRYSANYGYTF
>.|TRBJ1-1|.|TRBV30
TGTGCCTGGACCCCGTGGCCGGCGGCTGAAGCTTTCTTT
CAWTPWPAAEAFF
>once|TRBJ2-7|TRBD2|TRBV5-5
TGTGCCAGCAGCCTTCCCGGGACTAGCGGATACGAGCAGTACTTC
CASSLPGTSGYEQYF
>.|TRBJ2-7|.|TRBV7-9
TGTGCCAGCAGGACCTCGGGAGCCCCCTACGAGCAGTACTTC
CASRTSGAPYEQYF
>.|TRBJ1-1|.|TRBV7-9
TGTGCCAGCAGCTTAATAGGGGTCCTGAACACTGAAGCTTTCTTT
CASSLIGVLNTEAFF
>.|TRBJ1-2|TRBD1|TRBV2
TGTGCCAGCAGTACAGGGGAAGGTGGCTACACCTTC
CASSTGEGGYTF
>.|TRBJ1-4|TRBD1|TRBV10-1
TGCGCCAGCAGTGAGTCGACAGGGGCGAATGAAAAACTGTTTTTT
CASSESTGANEKLFF